The clone carrying this T cell receptor beta chain was observed many times. Its antigen is unknown. The data derive from a study of T-cell reconstitution after alpha-beta-depleted transplantation in children. Study conclusions and caveats: Diversity of TCRbeta at day 60 was high in some patients, arising from surviving recipient T cells and thymic progenitors. Fresh T-cell production supplied most of the T-cell counts and diversity seen one year after transplant. Reportedly, only several hundred clones from non-depleted graft cells drove alpha-beta T-cell counts at about two months.

During its preparation, the TCRbeta library received unique molecular identifiers. From the PCR reads, TCRdb called clonotypes with MiXCR, one entry per CDR3 protein. The data contain 900,000 or so distinct CDR3 sequences, approximately 15% of them singletons. Sequenced here: PBMCs, mostly from graft donor cells, sampled 360 days after TCRalphabeta/CD19-depleted stem cell transplant. The TCR was taken from a male patient aged 10 to 17 who had a stem cell transplant for acute lymphoblastic leukemia, so the T cells may come from the graft donor.

CDR3 amino acids: CASSPEGGAFWNEQFF. CDR3 sequence (DNA): TGTGCCAGCAGCCCCGAGGGGGGGGCGTTTTGGAATGAGCAGTTCTTC. The chain combines TRBV9 with TRBJ2-1, with a possible D match to TRBD2 (7 bases). CDR3 size: 16 residues. The germline gives CDR1 SGDLS, CDR2 YYNGEE. With 4 bases removed from V and 7 bases from J, the gap between germline ends came to 21 bases.